This is a list of T cell receptor beta chains from one sample in a study of T cells in Graves' hyperthyroidism and ophthalmopathy. MiXCR, applied by TCRdb to the multiplex PCR reads, yields one record per CDR3 protein. Found here are some 320,000 distinct CDR3 sequences, approximately 14% of them singletons; the top ten hold 30% to 40%. Sample: blood. These receptor sequences come from a woman in her thirties or forties with Graves' ophthalmopathy. The CDR3 runs from the conserved cysteine through the conserved F or W. A D gene is named only where the DNA matches it firmly. A row's size may be missing; if present it is once, few, many or a size class.

d_gene	abundance	v_gene	j_gene	CDR3aa	CDR3nt
NA	NA	TRBV20-1	TRBJ1-6	CSALRDRVDNSPLHF	TGCAGTGCTTTACGGGACCGTGTAGATAATTCACCCCTCCACTTT
NA	many	TRBV2	TRBJ2-3	CASSARDHIPTDTQYF	TGTGCCAGCAGTGCCAGGGACCACATACCCACAGATACGCAGTATTTT
NA	many	TRBV6-5	TRBJ2-1	CASSLAPKYNEQFF	TGTGCCAGCAGTTTAGCCCCGAAGTACAATGAGCAGTTCTTC
NA	many	TRBV28	TRBJ1-6	CASSGGQANSPLHF	TGTGCCAGCAGCGGGGGACAAGCAAATTCACCCCTCCACTTT
TRBD2	NA	TRBV27	TRBJ2-1	CASSLGLARNEQFF	TGTGCCAGCAGTTTAGGACTAGCTAGAAATGAGCAGTTCTTC
NA	NA	TRBV24-1	TRBJ2-3	CATSVGFTDTQYF	TGTGCCACCAGTGTCGGCTTCACAGATACGCAGTATTTT
NA	many	TRBV6-2/TRBV6-3	TRBJ1-1	CASSEGGEAFF	TGTGCCAGCTCGGAGGGGGGTGAAGCTTTCTTT
NA	many	TRBV28	TRBJ1-5	CASRAPVLLPQHF	TGTGCCAGCAGAGCACCCGTCCTGCTGCCCCAGCATTTT
NA	NA	TRBV12-3/TRBV12-4	TRBJ2-1	CASSPLTPDFFNEQFF	TGTGCCAGCAGCCCCCTGACACCCGATTTCTTTAATGAGCAGTTCTTC
NA	few	TRBV5-1	TRBJ2-5	CASSLGRVWETQYF	TGCGCCAGCAGCTTGGGCAGGGTTTGGGAGACCCAGTACTTC
NA	many	TRBV7-9	TRBJ2-1	CASSYPFGWEEQFF	TGTGCCAGCAGCTACCCGTTCGGCTGGGAGGAGCAGTTCTTC
NA	NA	TRBV5-5	TRBJ2-3	CASSNWDWSDTQYF	TGTGCCAGCAGCAACTGGGACTGGTCAGATACGCAGTATTTT
NA	many	TRBV20-1	TRBJ2-5	CSAALLGQETQYF	TGCAGTGCTGCGCTACTAGGACAAGAGACCCAGTACTTC
NA	few	TRBV18	TRBJ2-5	CASSPRTQETQYF	TGTGCCAGCTCACCCAGAACTCAAGAGACCCAGTACTTC